A selection of T cell receptor beta chains follows, all from one sample in a study of shared clonotypes between healthy human individuals. Here immunoSEQ multiplex PCR was the method, and the copy in TCRdb shows in-frame clones only, minus some. The sample yields 1.6 million or so clones, approximately 98.5% seen once. Specimen: naive CD4+ T cells sorted from blood. These receptors were obtained from a man under 40 in good health. Each CDR3 is given with its conserved first and last residue. Fields, in order: J gene, clone size, V gene, D gene, CDR3 protein, CDR3 DNA. D genes are given only for firm matches. Rows give clone size only sometimes, using once, few, many, or a class for an expanded clone.

TRBJ1-5 . TRBV6-5 . CATAGRGNQPQHF TGTGCCACTGCGGGGAGAGGGAATCAGCCCCAGCATTTT
TRBJ2-7 . TRBV5-6 TRBD1 CASSSLHLRDRGPEQYF TGTGCCAGCAGCTCCCTACACCTGAGGGACAGGGGTCCCGAGCAGTACTTC
TRBJ1-3 . TRBV6-1 . CASGFGNTIYF TGTGCCAGCGGGTTTGGAAACACCATATATTTT
TRBJ1-5 . TRBV19 TRBD1 CASSIVQGANQPQHF TGTGCCAGTAGTATCGTGCAGGGGGCGAATCAGCCCCAGCATTTT
TRBJ2-5 . TRBV6-1 TRBD2 CASRSSGGVQETQYF TGTGCCAGCAGATCTAGCGGAGGAGTTCAAGAGACCCAGTACTTC
TRBJ2-7 once TRBV27 TRBD2 CASSLSGGTSYEQYF TGTGCCAGCAGTTTATCGGGGGGGACCTCCTACGAGCAGTACTTC
TRBJ1-1 . TRBV7-9 . CASSLVVGRNTEAFF TGTGCCAGCAGCTTAGTAGTGGGGAGGAACACTGAAGCTTTCTTT
TRBJ2-5 . TRBV11-3 . CASSLEETQYF TGTGCCAGCAGCTTAGAAGAGACCCAGTACTTC
TRBJ2-2 . TRBV6-6 TRBD1 CASRTGFAGELFF TGTGCCAGCAGGACAGGGTTTGCCGGGGAGCTGTTTTTT
TRBJ2-3 . TRBV7-9 . CASSLEGRRDTQYF TGTGCCAGCAGCTTAGAAGGGCGCCGAGATACGCAGTATTTT
TRBJ1-5 . TRBV25-1 . CASSETDRPQHF TGTGCCAGCAGTGAAACGGATCGACCCCAGCATTTT
TRBJ2-5 once TRBV9 . CASSVTGTLQETQYF TGTGCCAGCAGCGTGACCGGGACATTACAAGAGACCCAGTACTTC
TRBJ1-2 . TRBV9 TRBD1 CASSARDRGVYGYTF TGTGCCAGCAGCGCCCGGGACAGGGGGGTCTATGGCTACACCTTC
TRBJ2-7 . TRBV5-1 TRBD1 CASSLTGTVSEQYF TGCGCCAGCAGCTTGACAGGGACAGTCTCCGAGCAGTACTTC
TRBJ2-7 . TRBV5-1 . CASSFGDEQYF TGCGCCAGCAGCTTCGGGGACGAGCAGTACTTC
TRBJ2-3 . TRBV29-1 TRBD2 CSVEREGLDTQYF TGCAGCGTTGAGCGGGAGGGCCTAGATACGCAGTATTTT
TRBJ2-1 . TRBV7-2 TRBD2 CASSSGGLAGGSYNEQFF TGTGCCAGCAGCTCCGGGGGACTAGCGGGAGGCTCCTACAATGAGCAGTTCTTC
TRBJ2-7 once TRBV5-4 TRBD1 CASSVAGGSYEQYF TGTGCCAGCAGCGTGGCAGGGGGCAGCTACGAGCAGTACTTC
TRBJ2-1 . TRBV29-1 TRBD2 CSARTSAYNEQFF TGCAGCGCTCGGACTAGCGCCTACAATGAGCAGTTCTTC
TRBJ2-7 . TRBV5-1 TRBD1 CASSSFGQGNEQYF TGCGCCAGCAGCTCGTTCGGACAGGGTAACGAGCAGTACTTC
TRBJ1-2 . TRBV19 . CASSISENYGYTF TGTGCCAGTAGTATATCAGAGAACTATGGCTACACCTTC
TRBJ2-2 . TRBV7-9 . CASSLLATNTGELFF TGTGCCAGCAGCTTATTGGCGACCAACACCGGGGAGCTGTTTTTT
TRBJ2-2 once TRBV7-9 TRBD2 CASSFGTSGYTGELFF TGTGCCAGCAGCTTCGGGACTAGCGGTTACACCGGGGAGCTGTTTTTT
TRBJ2-7 . TRBV5-4 TRBD1 CASSPVPGQGIEQYF TGTGCCAGCAGCCCTGTCCCGGGACAGGGCATCGAGCAGTACTTC
TRBJ1-2 . TRBV7-2 . CASSLGLRQAGSGYTF TGTGCCAGCAGCTTAGGACTCCGGCAGGCAGGCTCCGGCTACACCTTC
TRBJ2-3 once TRBV6-1 . CASSDFRNTFTDTQYF TGTGCCAGCAGTGACTTCCGAAATACCTTCACAGATACGCAGTATTTT
TRBJ1-1 . TRBV13 . CASSLGDLVGAAVNTEAFF TGTGCCAGCAGCTTAGGTGATCTGGTCGGGGCCGCGGTGAACACTGAAGCTTTCTTT
TRBJ2-3 once TRBV5-5 TRBD2 CASSTLLLAGAGDTQYF TGTGCCAGCAGCACTCTACTACTAGCGGGAGCGGGTGATACGCAGTATTTT
TRBJ2-5 . TRBV5-1 TRBD1 CASSPPPGTGQETQYF TGCGCCAGCAGCCCCCCCCCAGGGACAGGGCAAGAGACCCAGTACTTC
TRBJ2-1 . TRBV28 TRBD2 CASSSPSGSWNEQFF TGTGCCAGCAGTTCACCTAGCGGGAGCTGGAATGAGCAGTTCTTC
TRBJ2-2 once TRBV4-3 . CASSQGMASTGELFF TGCGCCAGCAGCCAAGGAATGGCAAGCACCGGGGAGCTGTTTTTT
TRBJ2-2 . TRBV11-2 TRBD2 CASSPFGTSVSGELFF TGTGCCAGCAGCCCATTTGGGACTAGCGTGTCCGGGGAGCTGTTTTTT
TRBJ2-7 . TRBV11-2 . CASSVRRGGGNYEQYF TGTGCCAGCAGCGTACGGCGTGGGGGCGGTAACTACGAGCAGTACTTC
TRBJ2-1 . TRBV7-9 TRBD2 CASSRRLAGEAYEQFF TGTGCCAGCAGCCGCAGACTAGCGGGAGAGGCCTATGAGCAGTTCTTC
TRBJ2-7 . TRBV11-2 . CASSLDGRLSNEQYF TGTGCCAGCAGCTTGGACGGACGCCTGTCCAACGAGCAGTACTTC
TRBJ2-7 once TRBV28 . CASKDSGYEQYF TGTGCCAGCAAGGACAGCGGATACGAGCAGTACTTC
TRBJ2-3 . TRBV4-1 TRBD2 CASSQAGTSGSQASTDTQYF TGCGCCAGCAGCCAAGCCGGGACTAGCGGGAGCCAGGCAAGCACAGATACGCAGTATTTT
TRBJ2-7 . TRBV28 . CASSTGINYEQYF TGTGCCAGCAGCACAGGAATCAACTACGAGCAGTACTTC
TRBJ2-2 . TRBV9 TRBD2 CASSGGTSGSRTGELFF TGTGCCAGCAGCGGAGGGACTAGCGGGAGTCGGACCGGGGAGCTGTTTTTT
TRBJ2-7 . TRBV29-1 . CSAWTQEAYEQYF TGCAGCGCCTGGACTCAAGAGGCCTACGAGCAGTACTTC
TRBJ2-1 . TRBV28 . CASSGVGVRSYNEQFF TGTGCCAGCAGTGGGGTGGGGGTAAGGTCCTACAATGAGCAGTTCTTC
TRBJ1-4 . TRBV5-1 . CASSFLSSGNEKLFF TGCGCCAGCAGTTTCCTTAGCAGCGGAAATGAAAAACTGTTTTTT
TRBJ1-2 . TRBV10-2 . CASSGRQFLGASGYTF TGCGCCAGCAGTGGGAGGCAGTTCCTTGGGGCCTCGGGCTACACCTTC
TRBJ2-3 . TRBV7-9 . CASSLFPPGTTGTDTQYF TGTGCCAGCAGCTTATTCCCCCCTGGGACAACAGGCACAGATACGCAGTATTTT
TRBJ2-7 . TRBV15 . CATSRDPFQTAYEQYF TGTGCCACCAGCAGAGATCCGTTCCAGACAGCCTACGAGCAGTACTTC
TRBJ2-2 . TRBV2 . CASSENLGGELFF TGTGCCAGCAGTGAAAACCTGGGCGGGGAGCTGTTTTTT